The entry that follows covers one T cell receptor beta chain sequence. Its antigen is not yet known. No base-level quality is on record; no much larger clone is a single base apart. V and J are truncated by 4 bases and 3 bases respectively, leaving an intervening sequence of 11 bases. From cysteine to phenylalanine, the CDR3 is 14 amino acids long. Just CDR3 DNA is preserved here, 42 bases in frame from base 1. The TCR beta CDR3 regions were amplified from the RNA transcripts. The TCR CDR3 was subjected to a first round of RT-PCR using the HTBI primer set and the Qiagen OneStep RT-PCR kit. Libraries were constructed in a second round of multiplex PCR, after which size selection and purification were carried out. The libraries were sequenced on an Illumina HiSeq2000 using paired-end 100 bp reads. In the paper's pipeline: SOAPnuke was used to process the raw data, throwing out any read that contained adapters or uncalled bases, had a mean Phred below 15, or lacked an exact constant-primer or identifier match. High-quality paired reads were merged with COPE v1.2.5, and unique nucleotide sequences were defined as clonotypes. MiTCR v1.1 was used to align clonotypes to the IMGT TRBV, TRBD and TRBJ reference segments. Analysis was restricted to V-J combinations with a frequency above 0.0001, which covered roughly 99% of repertoires. The TCS score was defined as the ratio of F50 (clonal expansion) to E x V (chaos), calculated using BLOSUM62-based TCRdist between CDR3 peptides within each V-J. Welch's t-statistics and random forest reduced 500 to 650 V-J features to roughly 13, which were used in a naive Bayes classifier (R e1071). The public sequencing data were trimmed at Q25 with fastp and processed into clonotypes with MiXCR by TCRdb, which kept only in-frame beta chains. Identical CDR3 protein sequences are pooled into one entry, listed with their most common genes and DNA. The authors' filters were not applied to this entry. This sample holds around 600,000 distinct CDR3 sequences; 15% to 19% were observed only once. The ten largest account for under 8% of the sample.

The source of the sample is a study of T cells in Graves' hyperthyroidism and ophthalmopathy (dated by TCRdb to about 2019). For the wider study: Peripheral blood samples were taken at the time of initial diagnosis, prior to any treatment. The study also compared thyroid tissue and blood T-cell repertoires from roughly 6 Graves' hyperthyroidism patients. The 100 discovery patients were randomly divided into training and test sets at a 7:3 ratio. Prospective prediction of ophthalmopathy was tested in an independent validation cohort consisting of 18 to 20 hyperthyroidism patients and around 16 patients who later progressed to ophthalmopathy. To identify distinguishing TCR V-J signatures, a discovery cohort of some 100 patients was used, comprising 43 with Graves' ophthalmopathy and approximately 58 with stable Graves' hyperthyroidism. Following sampling, methimazole starting at 30 mg daily was given to hyperthyroidism patients, and high-dose intravenous methylprednisolone was given to ophthalmopathy patients. TCR Vbeta CDR3 sequencing of 130 to 150 peripheral blood samples (more than 40 ophthalmopathy, approximately 80 hyperthyroidism and around 17 progressor patients) is reported in the paper.

The full study reports these points: Most expanded thyroid clonotypes (frequency above 0.001) were also detected in blood, a finding suggesting that blood repertoires may reflect thyroid immune responses. Ophthalmopathy was separated from stable hyperthyroidism by a 13 V-J signature model, with over 85% sensitivity and approximately 81% specificity obtained in cross-validation and 80%/75% obtained in testing. No statistical method was used to fix the sample size in advance, and group allocation was not hidden from the investigators. During validation, the model predicted progression to ophthalmopathy a median of approximately six months ahead of onset, with approximately 70% sensitivity and about 75% specificity.

Stable Graves' hyperthyroidism was defined as no progression to ophthalmopathy during 18 months of follow-up. Hyperthyroidism patients were aged 18 to 65 years and newly diagnosed, with disease duration of less than 2 months. Patients with uncontrolled infections, other autoimmune diseases, pregnancy or lactation were excluded. Diagnoses relied on clinical symptoms, serum thyroxine and TRAb, thyroid ultrasound and orbital computed tomography. Ficoll-Paque density gradient centrifugation was used to isolate PBMCs from 8.5 to 10 ml of fresh peripheral blood. Trizol reagent was used to extract total RNA, and RNA quality was then checked on an Agilent 2100 Bioanalyzer.

This chain is built from TRBV12-3 or TRBV12-4 and TRBJ2-3, with a weak D call of TRBD2 (5 bases match). Sequenced material: blood. This sequence was found in a woman aged 30 to 39 with Graves' hyperthyroidism. CDR3 protein: CASSSPGGTDTQYF. The DNA sequence is TGTGCCAGCAGTTCCCCAGGCGGGACAGATACGCAGTATTTT.